What follows describes a single T cell receptor beta chain. What it binds is unknown. The sample is drawn from a study of OX40 agonist ivuxolimab in advanced cancers. Whole-study context: An anti-OX40 (CD134) antibody with agonistic activity, ivuxolimab, was administered to patients. Head and neck, renal cell, melanoma or hepatocellular carcinoma were the cancers that dose-escalation patients had.

This CDR3 is built from 13 residues. The V end lost 7 bases, the J end lost 1 base, and 10 bases lay between the germline ends. CDR1 is MGHDK and CDR2 is SYGVNS in the germline V gene. Study-wide points: Undetermined was the antigen specificity of the expanded peripheral T cells.

The data were produced by immunoSEQ multiplex PCR, yet TCRdb's version contains in-frame clones alone and is incomplete. Among tens of thousands of clones listed, around 85% were seen once. The chain uses TRBV25-1 and TRBJ1-1; no definite D call. The starting material was CD4+ or CD8+ T cells sorted from blood, obtained in a trial of the OX40 agonist ivuxolimab. The sequence was collected from an adult with an advanced solid tumor such as melanoma, head and neck, liver or kidney cancer. The CDR3 is CASTQTGNTEAFF. The CDR3 coding sequence is TGTGCCAGCACCCAAACCGGGAACACTGAAGCTTTCTTT.